The 15 T cell receptor beta chains reported below all come from one sample, sequenced in a study of blood T cell repertoires in COVID-19. Produced via immunoSEQ multiplex PCR; TCRdb's table is partial and in-frame only. This sample has some 300,000 clones, with 88% found just once. Sequenced input: PBMCs or T cells enriched from blood (not recorded which). These receptors were obtained from a woman aged 60-75 years in a cohort exposed to, infected with or recovered from COVID-19 (not recorded which).

The gene calls are TRBV28 and TRBJ2-7, with 10 bases fitting TRBD1. Per the germline V gene, CDR1 is MDHEN and CDR2 is SYDVKM. With 6 bases clipped from V and 3 bases from J, the junction kept 5 bases outside the gene matches. The CDR3 has 14 amino acids. The CDR3 loop is CASRTGGANYEQYF. The CDR3 DNA reads TGTGCCAGCAGGACAGGGGGCGCAAACTACGAGCAGTACTTC.

This chain joins TRBV7-3 and TRBJ2-7, with 7 bases that match TRBD2. The CDR3 is made up of 13 amino acids. CDR1 SGHTA and CDR2 FQGTGA come from the germline V gene. V gave up 6 bases and J gave up 2 bases; unmatched junction bases: 4. CDR3 sequence: CASRASGTYEQYF. The CDR3 nucleotides read TGTGCCAGCAGAGCTAGCGGAACCTACGAGCAGTACTTC.

The rearrangement uses TRBV19 and TRBJ2-3, with TRBD1 matching over 7 bases. The J segment lost 2 bases and the V segment lost 5 bases, leaving 13 bases of the junction unmatched. Germline CDR1 is LNHDA and CDR2 is SQIVND (reference sequence). The CDR3 has 17 amino acids. The CDR3 spells CASSYSTGTDYTDTQYF. The CDR3 DNA is TGTGCCAGTAGTTATAGTACCGGGACAGACTACACAGATACGCAGTATTTT.

This chain joins TRBV10-2 and TRBJ2-7, with TRBD2 identical over 11 bases. The CDR3 has 16 residues. Unmatched junction bases numbered 8, after V lost 6 bases and J lost 1 base. CDR1 and CDR2 from the germline V gene are WSHSY and SAAADI. CDR3: CASSHGTSGLSYEQYF. The DNA of the CDR3 is TGCGCCAGCAGCCACGGGACTAGCGGCTTGTCCTACGAGCAGTACTTC.

This clone was seen only a few times. The rearrangement uses TRBV24-1 and TRBJ1-5; TRBD1 is a possible D gene (6 bases). There are 14 residues in the CDR3. Germline V gives CDR1 KGHDR, CDR2 SFDVKD. The V end was cut by 6 bases, the J end by 7 bases, with 15 bases between. The CDR3 sequence is CATSQQGQRQPQHF. The CDR3 DNA is TGTGCCACCAGTCAACAGGGACAACGGCAGCCCCAGCATTTT.

V gene TRBV30 combines with J gene TRBJ1-1; tentatively, D is TRBD1 (6 bases). The CDR3 runs 13 residues. Germline assignment: CDR1 GTSNPN and CDR2 SVGIG (reference sequence). Between the trimmed V and J ends, which lost 5 bases and 5 bases, there was a span of 15 bases. CDR3 in DNA: TGTGCCTGGGATCCAGGGGACGGGACTGAAGCTTTCTTT. Encoded protein: CAWDPGDGTEAFF.

As DNA, the CDR3 is TGTGCCAGCAGCCCCTCCTTCGACAGTCAAGCACCCAATTCACCCCTCCACTTT. Its translation: CASSPSFDSQAPNSPLHF. This chain uses TRBV5-4 with TRBJ1-6; tentative D call: TRBD1 (5 bases). Germline V lookup: CDR1 SGHNT, CDR2 YYREEE (reference sequence). The germline V and J ends were trimmed by 4 bases and 7 bases, with 24 bases remaining between them. This CDR3 comprises 18 residues.

The chain carries TRBV6-5 and TRBJ2-1, with 9 bases that match TRBD2. Germline assignment: CDR1 MNHEY and CDR2 SVGAGI. CDR3 length: 16 residues. The V segment lost 4 bases and the J segment 9 bases; nucleotides outside the gene matches: 13. The chain's CDR3 is CASSLRGGRANLEQFF. In DNA, the CDR3 is TGTGCCAGCAGTTTAAGGGGCGGGAGGGCTAATCTTGAGCAGTTCTTC.

The chain has TRBV7-9 and TRBJ1-5; D not certain. The CDR3 is 14 amino acids. Germline V gene lookup returns CDR1 SEHNR and CDR2 FQNEAQ (reference sequence). V was clipped by 0 bases and J by 4 bases, with 7 bases between them. The CDR3 loop reads CASSLANGNQPQHF. The DNA of the CDR3 is TGTGCCAGCAGCTTAGCCAACGGGAATCAGCCCCAGCATTTT.

The chain links TRBV9 to TRBJ2-1; TRBD2 matches 10 bases. The ends lost 4 bases at V and 5 bases at J; junction bases unmatched: 6. Looked up from germline, CDR1 is SGDLS and CDR2 is YYNGEE. The CDR3 is 15 amino acids. CDR3 sequence reads: CASSIGLAVNNEQFF. As DNA, the CDR3 is TGTGCCAGCAGCATCGGACTAGCGGTTAACAATGAGCAGTTCTTC.

The chain has TRBV11-2 and TRBJ2-1; perhaps TRBD1 as D (6 bases). Per the germline V gene, CDR1 is SGHAT and CDR2 is FQNNGV. V was cut by 8 bases and J by 5 bases, with 19 bases left in between. This CDR3 has 15 amino acids. The CDR3 sequence: CASQGRLLGNNEQFF. CDR3 nucleotide sequence: TGTGCCAGCCAGGGGAGATTATTAGGTAACAATGAGCAGTTCTTC.

The chain uses TRBV6-5 and TRBJ1-1, with D uncertain. Germline loops: CDR1 MNHEY, CDR2 SVGAGI. The CDR3 runs 13 residues. V was shortened by 4 bases and J by 5 bases, with 11 bases between the two germline ends. The CDR3 sequence: CASSSRPRTEAFF. Here the CDR3 DNA reads TGTGCCAGCAGTTCTCGACCGAGGACTGAAGCTTTCTTT.

This clone has only a few counts. This chain joins TRBV25-1 and TRBJ1-5; D remains unclear. Per germline, CDR1 MGHDK and CDR2 SYGVNS. Trimming removed 5 bases at V and 4 bases at J, with 6 bases between. The CDR3 is 12 amino acids. The CDR3 loop reads CASSLYNQPQHF. In nucleotides, the CDR3 is TGTGCCAGCAGTCTGTATAATCAGCCCCAGCATTTT. Supplemented by reference TRBV25-1 and TRBJ1-5, the full variable domain reads EADIYQTPRYLVIGTGKKITLECSQTMGHDKMYWYQQDPGMELHLIHYSYGVNSTEKGDLSSESTVSRIRTEHFPLTLESARPSHTSQYLCASSLYNQPQHFGDGTRLSIL.

The chain is built from TRBV28 and TRBJ2-3; 7 nucleotides line up with TRBD2. The germline V gene encodes CDR1 MDHEN and CDR2 SYDVKM. The V gene end was trimmed by 6 bases and the J gene end by 0 bases; junction bases not matched to a gene: 9. This CDR3 is 16 amino acids long. The CDR3 spells CASSGGSYPSTDTQYF. For the CDR3, the DNA is TGTGCCAGCAGCGGCGGGAGTTATCCTAGCACAGATACGCAGTATTTT.

The chain uses TRBV18 and TRBJ1-1; TRBD1 aligns across 8 bases. The CDR3 consists of 16 residues. Looked up from germline, CDR1 is KGHSH and CDR2 is LQKENI. V trimming: 2 bases; J trimming: 0 bases; junction bases outside the gene matches: 5. This chain's CDR3 is CASSPGTGIMNTEAFF. The CDR3 bases are TGTGCCAGCTCACCAGGGACAGGCATCATGAACACTGAAGCTTTCTTT.